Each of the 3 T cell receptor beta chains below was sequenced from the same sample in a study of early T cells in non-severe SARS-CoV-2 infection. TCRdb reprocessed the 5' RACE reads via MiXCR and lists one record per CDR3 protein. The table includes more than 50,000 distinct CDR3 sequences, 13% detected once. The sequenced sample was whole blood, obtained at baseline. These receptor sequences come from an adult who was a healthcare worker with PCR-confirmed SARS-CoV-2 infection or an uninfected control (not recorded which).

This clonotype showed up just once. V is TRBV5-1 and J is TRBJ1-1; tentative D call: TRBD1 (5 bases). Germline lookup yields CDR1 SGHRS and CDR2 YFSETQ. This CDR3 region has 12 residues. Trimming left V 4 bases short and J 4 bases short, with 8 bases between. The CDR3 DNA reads TGCGCCAGCAGCGAGCAGGGCACTGAAGCTTTCTTT. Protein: CASSEQGTEAFF.

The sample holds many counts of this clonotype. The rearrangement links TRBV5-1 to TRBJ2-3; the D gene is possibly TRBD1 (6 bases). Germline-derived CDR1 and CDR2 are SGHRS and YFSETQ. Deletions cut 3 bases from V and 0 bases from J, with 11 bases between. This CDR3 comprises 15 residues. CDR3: CASSSTGTSTDTQYF. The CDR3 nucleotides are TGCGCCAGCAGCTCGACAGGCACTAGCACAGATACGCAGTATTTT.

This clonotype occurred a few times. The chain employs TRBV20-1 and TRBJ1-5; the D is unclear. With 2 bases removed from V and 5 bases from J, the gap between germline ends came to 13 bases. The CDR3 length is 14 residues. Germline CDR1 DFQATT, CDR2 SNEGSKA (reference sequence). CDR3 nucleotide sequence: TGCAGTGCTAGAACAGTGGCGGACCATCAGCCCCAGCATTTT. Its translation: CSARTVADHQPQHF.